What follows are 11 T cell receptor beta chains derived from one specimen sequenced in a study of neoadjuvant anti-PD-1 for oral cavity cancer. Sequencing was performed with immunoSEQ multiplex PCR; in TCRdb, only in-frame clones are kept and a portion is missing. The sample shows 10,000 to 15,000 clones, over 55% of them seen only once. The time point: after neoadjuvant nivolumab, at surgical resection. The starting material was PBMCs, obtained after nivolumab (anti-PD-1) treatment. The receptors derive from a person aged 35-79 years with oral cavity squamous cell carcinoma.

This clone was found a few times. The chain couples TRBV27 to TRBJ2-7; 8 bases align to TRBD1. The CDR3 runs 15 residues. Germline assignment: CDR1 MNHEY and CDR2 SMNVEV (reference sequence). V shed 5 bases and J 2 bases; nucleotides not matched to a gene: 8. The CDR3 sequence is CASSLSRGLTYEQYF. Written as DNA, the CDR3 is TGTGCCAGCAGTCTCTCCAGGGGGCTGACCTACGAGCAGTACTTC.

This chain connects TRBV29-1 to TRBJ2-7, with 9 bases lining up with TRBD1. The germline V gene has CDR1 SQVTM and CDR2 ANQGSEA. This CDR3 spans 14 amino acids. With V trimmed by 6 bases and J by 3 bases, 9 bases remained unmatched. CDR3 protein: CSVGDRVTLYEQYF. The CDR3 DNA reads TGCAGCGTAGGGGACAGGGTGACCCTCTACGAGCAGTACTTC.

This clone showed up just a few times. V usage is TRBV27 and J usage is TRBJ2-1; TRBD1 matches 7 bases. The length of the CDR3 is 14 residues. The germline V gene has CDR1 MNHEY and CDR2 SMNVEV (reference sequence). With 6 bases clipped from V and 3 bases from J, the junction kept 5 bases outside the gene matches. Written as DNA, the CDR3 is TGTGCCAGCAGAGTACAGGGGATCTACAATGAGCAGTTCTTC. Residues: CASRVQGIYNEQFF.

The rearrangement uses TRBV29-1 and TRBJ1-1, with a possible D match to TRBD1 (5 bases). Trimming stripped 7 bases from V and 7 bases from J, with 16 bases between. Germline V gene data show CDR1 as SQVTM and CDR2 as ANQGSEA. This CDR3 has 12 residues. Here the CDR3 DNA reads TGCAGCGGGTTATGGGGGACGCATGAAGCTTTCTTT. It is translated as CSGLWGTHEAFF.

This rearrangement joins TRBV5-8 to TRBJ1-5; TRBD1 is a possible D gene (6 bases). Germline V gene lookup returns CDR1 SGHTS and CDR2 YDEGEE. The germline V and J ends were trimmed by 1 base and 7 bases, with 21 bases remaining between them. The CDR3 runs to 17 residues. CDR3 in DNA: TGTGCCAGCAGCTTGTCTCCGGGACACCGTCTAAAGCAGCCCCAGCATTTT. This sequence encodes CASSLSPGHRLKQPQHF.

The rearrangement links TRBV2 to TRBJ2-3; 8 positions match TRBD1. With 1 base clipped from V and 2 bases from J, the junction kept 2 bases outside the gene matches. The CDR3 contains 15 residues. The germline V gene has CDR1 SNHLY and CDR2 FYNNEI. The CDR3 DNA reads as TGTGCCAGCAGTGAAGGACAGGGGATCACAGATACGCAGTATTTT. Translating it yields CASSEGQGITDTQYF.

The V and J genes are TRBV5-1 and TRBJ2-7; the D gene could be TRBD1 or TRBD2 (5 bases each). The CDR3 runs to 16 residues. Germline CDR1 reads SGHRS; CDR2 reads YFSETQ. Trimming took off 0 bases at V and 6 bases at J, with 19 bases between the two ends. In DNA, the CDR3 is TGCGCCAGCAGCTTGGCGGGACCACTTAACCGGGGCGAGCAGTACTTC. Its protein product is CASSLAGPLNRGEQYF.

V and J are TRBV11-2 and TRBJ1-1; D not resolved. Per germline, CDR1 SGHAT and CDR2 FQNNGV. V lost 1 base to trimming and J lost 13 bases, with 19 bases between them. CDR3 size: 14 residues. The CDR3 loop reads CASSLAPGGKVGFF. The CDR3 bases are TGTGCCAGCAGCTTAGCTCCGGGCGGGAAGGTTGGTTTCTTT.

For the CDR3, the DNA is TGTGCCAGCACACAGGGGCCCGGGGAGCTGTTTTTT. Protein: CASTQGPGELFF. This chain joins TRBV28 and TRBJ2-2; 7 nucleotides match TRBD1. This CDR3 is 12 amino acids long. Germline values: CDR1 MDHEN, CDR2 SYDVKM. The ends lost 7 bases at V and 6 bases at J; junction bases unmatched: 2.

The CDR3: CASSYEDRGRGAFF. CDR3 DNA: TGTGCCAGCAGCTACGAGGACAGGGGGCGCGGAGCTTTCTTT. The chain employs TRBV11-2 and TRBJ1-1, with 11 bases lining up with TRBD1. CDR1 is SGHAT, CDR2 FQNNGV, per germline. This CDR3 comprises 14 residues. The ends lost 4 bases at V and 10 bases at J; junction bases unmatched: 8.

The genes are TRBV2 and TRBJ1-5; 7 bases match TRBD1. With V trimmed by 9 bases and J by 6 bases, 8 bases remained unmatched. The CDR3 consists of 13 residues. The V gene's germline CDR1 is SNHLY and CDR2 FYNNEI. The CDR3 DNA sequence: TGTGCCAGTCAGGGGGGGTTCGGTCAGCCCCAGCATTTT. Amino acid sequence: CASQGGFGQPQHF.